The rows below give T cell receptor beta chains drawn from one sample of a study of cytomegalovirus exposure and HLA in healthy donors. Sequencing used immunoSEQ multiplex PCR; TCRdb keeps in-frame clones, though not all of them. The table has under 200,000 clones, about 72% seen once. Sequencing was carried out using PBMCs. These receptors were taken from a girl aged 10-17 years in good health and CMV-seronegative. The CDR3 runs from the conserved cysteine through the conserved F or W. The order of the fields is clone size, CDR3 length, V gene, D gene, CDR3 protein. D genes are given only for firm matches. Rows may omit the clone size; those that give it use once, few, many or a size class.

size: NA
length: 13
V: TRBV7-9
D: TRBD1
CDR3: CASSLTGDTEAFF

size: NA
length: 12
V: TRBV5-1
D: NA
CDR3: CASSFGDLEAFF

size: once
length: 14
V: TRBV12-5
D: NA
CDR3: CASGFNEKANEQFF

size: few
length: 15
V: TRBV10-2
D: NA
CDR3: CASSEGALAGNTIYF

size: NA
length: 16
V: TRBV7-9
D: NA
CDR3: CASSLGGGGLRTEAFF

size: NA
length: 14
V: TRBV7-9
D: NA
CDR3: CASSLEADHAGAFF

size: once
length: 15
V: TRBV19
D: TRBD2
CDR3: CASHDAGTNFLEQFF

size: NA
length: 16
V: TRBV4-2
D: TRBD2
CDR3: CASSQDLAGGPGELFF

size: NA
length: 15
V: TRBV6-5
D: NA
CDR3: CASSYSWAGANVLTF

size: NA
length: 14
V: TRBV6-1
D: NA
CDR3: CASRKSGSNQPQHF

size: NA
length: 12
V: TRBV21-1
D: NA
CDR3: CASSKSVYEQYF

size: once
length: 13
V: TRBV27
D: NA
CDR3: CASSSGGGYGYTF

size: NA
length: 13
V: TRBV5-1
D: NA
CDR3: CASRYQADYGYTF

size: NA
length: 19
V: TRBV14
D: TRBD2
CDR3: CASSQDKWSGGGNWNEQFF

size: NA
length: 15
V: TRBV25-1
D: TRBD1
CDR3: CASSGSDRGNQPQHF

size: NA
length: 12
V: TRBV6-1
D: NA
CDR3: CASSEHSLEAFF

size: NA
length: 14
V: TRBV11-2
D: TRBD1
CDR3: CASSRTGGDSPLHF

size: once
length: 15
V: TRBV7-9
D: NA
CDR3: CASSSREPSSYEQYF

size: NA
length: 11
V: TRBV27
D: NA
CDR3: CASRQSGEAFF

size: NA
length: 16
V: TRBV7-3
D: TRBD2
CDR3: CASSTLAGASTDTQYF

size: NA
length: 13
V: TRBV11-3
D: NA
CDR3: CASGEGLNTEAFF

size: NA
length: 18
V: TRBV9
D: TRBD1
CDR3: CASSTWTGKTSGANVLTF

size: NA
length: 14
V: TRBV6-5
D: TRBD1
CDR3: CASSYGQGNSPLHF

size: NA
length: 12
V: TRBV2
D: NA
CDR3: CASRETGTEAFF

size: NA
length: 13
V: TRBV30
D: NA
CDR3: CAWSGQYNSPLHF

size: NA
length: 15
V: TRBV6-5
D: NA
CDR3: CASRPRGGFSYEQYF

size: NA
length: 16
V: TRBV7-3
D: TRBD1
CDR3: CASSAQGAANTGELFF

size: NA
length: 16
V: TRBV28
D: TRBD2
CDR3: CASSLAGHSNTGELFF

size: NA
length: 14
V: TRBV7-8
D: TRBD1
CDR3: CASSPQGAGNTIYF

size: NA
length: 15
V: TRBV7-6
D: NA
CDR3: CASSRWSGAGETQYF

size: NA
length: 13
V: TRBV6-5
D: NA
CDR3: CASSKDTAYEQYF

size: NA
length: 16
V: TRBV5-1
D: TRBD1
CDR3: CASSFQGAELEGGYTF

size: NA
length: 15
V: TRBV18
D: NA
CDR3: CASSPMGASGNTIYF

size: NA
length: 13
V: TRBV15
D: NA
CDR3: CATSRGRDSPLHF

size: few
length: 14
V: TRBV9
D: NA
CDR3: CASSVAQGLNTIYF

size: NA
length: 13
V: TRBV27
D: TRBD1
CDR3: CASSGQVNTEAFF

size: NA
length: 17
V: TRBV12-5
D: TRBD2
CDR3: CASGLGFSGGRGNEQFF

size: NA
length: 13
V: TRBV30
D: TRBD1
CDR3: CAWNDGGGQPQHF

size: once
length: 13
V: TRBV19
D: TRBD1
CDR3: CATAGQMNTEAFF

size: NA
length: 14
V: TRBV19
D: NA
CDR3: CASSRKEAQSPLHF

size: NA
length: 15
V: TRBV5-1
D: TRBD2
CDR3: CASSRLAGVGETQYF

size: NA
length: 14
V: TRBV9
D: NA
CDR3: CASSVGWQGETQYF

size: NA
length: 15
V: TRBV10-1
D: TRBD1
CDR3: CASSVDRGAPQPQHF

size: NA
length: 14
V: TRBV19
D: NA
CDR3: CATSPGYMNTEAFF

size: NA
length: 12
V: TRBV28
D: NA
CDR3: CASKFMNTEAFF

size: NA
length: 12
V: TRBV19
D: NA
CDR3: CASSSGADTQYF

size: few
length: 12
V: TRBV29-1
D: NA
CDR3: CSVGGGHTEAFF

size: NA
length: 12
V: TRBV29-1
D: TRBD1
CDR3: CSVGQGDTEAFF

size: NA
length: 16
V: TRBV9
D: TRBD2
CDR3: CASSIGPGGSSYEQYF